Listed below are T cell receptor beta chains from one sample, sequenced in a study of OX40 agonist ivuxolimab in advanced cancers. Sequencing was performed with immunoSEQ multiplex PCR; in TCRdb, only in-frame clones are kept and a portion is missing. The sample has about 79,000 clones; 91% are singletons. Material: CD4+ or CD8+ T cells sorted from blood, obtained in a trial of the OX40 agonist ivuxolimab. The receptors were gathered from an adult with an advanced solid tumor such as melanoma, head and neck, liver or kidney cancer. The CDR3 runs from the conserved cysteine through the conserved F or W. The order of the fields is V gene, clone size, D gene, J gene, CDR3 protein, CDR3 DNA. The D gene is left open where the match is weak. Expanded clones are given a class, and other clones once, few, many or no size at all.

TRBV4-1	NA	NA	TRBJ1-3	CASSFGRTGNTIYF	TGCGCCAGCAGCTTCGGAAGGACTGGAAACACCATATATTTT
TRBV5-4	NA	TRBD1	TRBJ2-1	CASNPPDRVNEQFF	TGTGCCAGCAACCCTCCGGACAGGGTGAATGAGCAGTTCTTC
TRBV7-9	NA	NA	TRBJ1-1	CASSLAGMNTEAFF	TGTGCCAGCAGCTTAGCAGGGATGAACACTGAAGCTTTCTTT
TRBV15	NA	TRBD1	TRBJ1-3	CATSRRDSSGNTIYF	TGTGCCACCAGCAGGAGGGACAGCTCTGGAAACACCATATATTTT
TRBV10-1	NA	NA	TRBJ2-7	CASSPRGDEQYF	TGCGCCAGCAGCCCTAGGGGGGACGAGCAGTACTTC
TRBV7-9	NA	NA	TRBJ1-2	CASSPAGENYGYTF	TGTGCCAGCAGCCCCGCCGGGGAGAACTATGGCTACACCTTC
TRBV11-2	NA	TRBD1	TRBJ2-7	CASSLQTGGGEQYF	TGTGCCAGCAGCCTACAGACAGGGGGAGGCGAGCAGTACTTC
TRBV7-2	NA	NA	TRBJ1-5	CASSLVGLGQPQHF	TGTGCCAGCAGCCTAGTGGGGCTCGGGCAGCCCCAGCATTTT
TRBV9	NA	TRBD2	TRBJ2-3	CASSAPAGGGTDTQYF	TGTGCCAGCAGCGCGCCAGCGGGAGGGGGCACAGATACGCAGTATTTT
TRBV5-1	NA	NA	TRBJ2-5	CASAPPTHQETQYF	TGCGCCAGCGCCCCGCCAACCCACCAAGAGACCCAGTACTTC
TRBV7-3	NA	NA	TRBJ2-3	CASQRERGLTQYF	TGTGCCAGCCAGCGGGAGAGGGGGCTGACGCAGTATTTT
TRBV2	NA	TRBD1	TRBJ1-5	CASSEQGVHSNQPQHF	TGTGCCAGCAGTGAACAGGGGGTCCATAGCAATCAGCCCCAGCATTTT
TRBV28	NA	NA	TRBJ2-7	CASSSGWATDEQYF	TGTGCCAGCAGTTCGGGATGGGCGACGGACGAGCAGTACTTC
TRBV13	NA	NA	TRBJ2-2	CASSLEGRARGTGELFF	TGTGCCAGCAGCTTAGAGGGCAGGGCCAGAGGCACCGGGGAGCTGTTTTTT
TRBV7-9	NA	NA	TRBJ1-2	CASTAGGYGYTF	TGTGCCAGCACCGCGGGGGGCTATGGCTACACCTTC
TRBV19	once	TRBD1	TRBJ1-5	CASSSKTGGYNQPQHF	TGTGCCAGTAGTTCGAAGACAGGGGGCTACAATCAGCCCCAGCATTTT
TRBV15	NA	NA	TRBJ1-4	CAGAQGTNEKLFF	TGTGCCGGGGCCCAGGGGACTAATGAAAAACTGTTTTTT
TRBV29-1	NA	TRBD2	TRBJ2-5	CSVSGLAGTQYF	TGCAGCGTTTCGGGACTAGCAGGGACCCAGTACTTC
TRBV7-3	NA	NA	TRBJ2-5	CASSFTGHPQETQYF	TGTGCCAGCAGCTTCACGGGACACCCCCAAGAGACCCAGTACTTC
TRBV9	NA	NA	TRBJ2-1	CASSVRQDGEQFF	TGTGCCAGCAGCGTGCGGCAGGACGGTGAGCAGTTCTTC
TRBV5-4	NA	TRBD2	TRBJ2-1	CASSQGLAETSEQFF	TGTGCCAGCAGCCAAGGACTAGCAGAGACCTCGGAGCAGTTCTTC
TRBV6-6	NA	TRBD1	TRBJ2-7	CASGTGLYEQYF	TGTGCCAGCGGGACAGGGCTCTACGAGCAGTACTTC
TRBV6-6	NA	NA	TRBJ1-3	CASSYSGHGNTIYF	TGTGCCAGCAGTTACTCAGGACACGGAAACACCATATATTTT
TRBV7-6	NA	TRBD1	TRBJ2-7	CASAWGGTGVREQYF	TGTGCCAGCGCCTGGGGCGGGACAGGGGTACGCGAGCAGTACTTC